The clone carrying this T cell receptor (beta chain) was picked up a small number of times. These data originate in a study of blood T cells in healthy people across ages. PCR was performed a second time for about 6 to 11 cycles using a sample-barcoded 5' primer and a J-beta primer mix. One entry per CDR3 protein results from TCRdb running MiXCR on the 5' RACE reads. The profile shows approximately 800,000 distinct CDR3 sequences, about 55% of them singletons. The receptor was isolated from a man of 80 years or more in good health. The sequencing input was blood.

The CDR3: CASNAAGGVGYAYF. The CDR3 DNA reads as TGTGCCAGCAACGCGGCAGGGGGCGTAGGATACGCGTATTTT. V usage is TRBV12-3 or TRBV12-4 and J usage is TRBJ2-3; TRBD1 agrees at 8 bases. V dropped 7 bases and J dropped 14; count of bases not matched to a gene: 17. This CDR3 is 14 amino acids long.